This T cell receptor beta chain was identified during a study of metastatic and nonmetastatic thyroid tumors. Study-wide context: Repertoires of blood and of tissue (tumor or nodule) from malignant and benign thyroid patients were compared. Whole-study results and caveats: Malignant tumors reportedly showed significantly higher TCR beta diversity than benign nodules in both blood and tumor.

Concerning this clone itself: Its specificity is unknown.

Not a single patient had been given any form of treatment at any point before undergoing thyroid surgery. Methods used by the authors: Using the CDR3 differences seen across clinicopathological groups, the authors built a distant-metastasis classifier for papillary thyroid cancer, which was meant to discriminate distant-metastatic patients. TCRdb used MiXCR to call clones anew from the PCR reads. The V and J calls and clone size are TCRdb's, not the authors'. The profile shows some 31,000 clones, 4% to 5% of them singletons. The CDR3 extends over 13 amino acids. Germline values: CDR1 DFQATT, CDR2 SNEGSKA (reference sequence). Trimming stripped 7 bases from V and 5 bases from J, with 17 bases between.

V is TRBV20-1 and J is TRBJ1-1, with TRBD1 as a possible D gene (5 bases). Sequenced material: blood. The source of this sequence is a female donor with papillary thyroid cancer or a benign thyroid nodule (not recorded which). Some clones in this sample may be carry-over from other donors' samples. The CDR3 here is CSDSIGTRTEAFF. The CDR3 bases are TGCAGTGATAGCATAGGGACCAGGACTGAAGCTTTCTTT.